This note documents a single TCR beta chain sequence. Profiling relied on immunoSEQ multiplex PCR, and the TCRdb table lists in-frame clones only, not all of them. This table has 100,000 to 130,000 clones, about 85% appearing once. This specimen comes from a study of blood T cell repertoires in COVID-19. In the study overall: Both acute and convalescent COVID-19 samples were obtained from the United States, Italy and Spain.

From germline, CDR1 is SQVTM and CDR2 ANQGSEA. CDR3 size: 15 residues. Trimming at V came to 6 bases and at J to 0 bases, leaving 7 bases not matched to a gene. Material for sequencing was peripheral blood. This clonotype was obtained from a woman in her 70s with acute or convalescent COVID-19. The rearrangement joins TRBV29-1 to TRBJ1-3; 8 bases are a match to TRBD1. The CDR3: CSVRTGQTSGNTIYF. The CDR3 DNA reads TGCAGCGTCCGGACAGGGCAAACCTCTGGAAACACCATATATTTT.